This T cell receptor (beta chain) was sequenced in a study of CXCR3-negative and CXCR3-positive naive CD8 T cells. Notes on the study in general: CXCR3-positive naive cells had more hydrophobic TRB CDR3s than CXCR3-negative naive cells.

Of note for this clonotype: Its antigen remains unidentified.

This CDR3 has 11 amino acids. Germline CDR1 MNHEY, CDR2 SMNVEV (reference sequence). Carrying UMI labels, the TRB cDNA libraries were prepared through 5' RACE. Following a re-call of the 5' RACE reads, TCRdb has one entry per CDR3 protein and lacks DNA. This sample's table reports about 92,000 distinct CDR3 sequences. The TCR comes from a human donor in good health. Some clones in this sample may be carry-over from other donors' samples. The genes are TRBV27 and TRBJ2-2; the TRBD1 assignment by TCRdb is unverifiable without DNA. Sequencing was carried out using naive CXCR3- CD8+ T cells from blood. Sample subset: CD45RO-CCR7+CD27+CD95- naive CD8+ T cells lacking CXCR3 (TNR3-). CDR3 protein: CASIPPGELFF.